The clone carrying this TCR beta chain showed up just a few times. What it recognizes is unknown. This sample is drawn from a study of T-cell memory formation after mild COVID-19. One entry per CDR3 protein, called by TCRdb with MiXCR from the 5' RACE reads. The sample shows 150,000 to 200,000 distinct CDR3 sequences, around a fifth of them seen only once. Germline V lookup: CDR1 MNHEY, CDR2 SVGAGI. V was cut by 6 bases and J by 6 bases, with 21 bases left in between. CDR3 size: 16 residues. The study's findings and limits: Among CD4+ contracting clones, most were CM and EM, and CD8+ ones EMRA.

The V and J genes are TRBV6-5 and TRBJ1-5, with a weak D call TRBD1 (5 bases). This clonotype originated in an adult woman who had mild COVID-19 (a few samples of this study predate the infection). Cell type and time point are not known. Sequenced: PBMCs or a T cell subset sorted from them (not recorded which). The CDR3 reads CASSPSRTFQGQPQHF. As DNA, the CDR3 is TGTGCCAGCAGCCCGTCGAGGACTTTTCAGGGTCAGCCCCAGCATTTT.